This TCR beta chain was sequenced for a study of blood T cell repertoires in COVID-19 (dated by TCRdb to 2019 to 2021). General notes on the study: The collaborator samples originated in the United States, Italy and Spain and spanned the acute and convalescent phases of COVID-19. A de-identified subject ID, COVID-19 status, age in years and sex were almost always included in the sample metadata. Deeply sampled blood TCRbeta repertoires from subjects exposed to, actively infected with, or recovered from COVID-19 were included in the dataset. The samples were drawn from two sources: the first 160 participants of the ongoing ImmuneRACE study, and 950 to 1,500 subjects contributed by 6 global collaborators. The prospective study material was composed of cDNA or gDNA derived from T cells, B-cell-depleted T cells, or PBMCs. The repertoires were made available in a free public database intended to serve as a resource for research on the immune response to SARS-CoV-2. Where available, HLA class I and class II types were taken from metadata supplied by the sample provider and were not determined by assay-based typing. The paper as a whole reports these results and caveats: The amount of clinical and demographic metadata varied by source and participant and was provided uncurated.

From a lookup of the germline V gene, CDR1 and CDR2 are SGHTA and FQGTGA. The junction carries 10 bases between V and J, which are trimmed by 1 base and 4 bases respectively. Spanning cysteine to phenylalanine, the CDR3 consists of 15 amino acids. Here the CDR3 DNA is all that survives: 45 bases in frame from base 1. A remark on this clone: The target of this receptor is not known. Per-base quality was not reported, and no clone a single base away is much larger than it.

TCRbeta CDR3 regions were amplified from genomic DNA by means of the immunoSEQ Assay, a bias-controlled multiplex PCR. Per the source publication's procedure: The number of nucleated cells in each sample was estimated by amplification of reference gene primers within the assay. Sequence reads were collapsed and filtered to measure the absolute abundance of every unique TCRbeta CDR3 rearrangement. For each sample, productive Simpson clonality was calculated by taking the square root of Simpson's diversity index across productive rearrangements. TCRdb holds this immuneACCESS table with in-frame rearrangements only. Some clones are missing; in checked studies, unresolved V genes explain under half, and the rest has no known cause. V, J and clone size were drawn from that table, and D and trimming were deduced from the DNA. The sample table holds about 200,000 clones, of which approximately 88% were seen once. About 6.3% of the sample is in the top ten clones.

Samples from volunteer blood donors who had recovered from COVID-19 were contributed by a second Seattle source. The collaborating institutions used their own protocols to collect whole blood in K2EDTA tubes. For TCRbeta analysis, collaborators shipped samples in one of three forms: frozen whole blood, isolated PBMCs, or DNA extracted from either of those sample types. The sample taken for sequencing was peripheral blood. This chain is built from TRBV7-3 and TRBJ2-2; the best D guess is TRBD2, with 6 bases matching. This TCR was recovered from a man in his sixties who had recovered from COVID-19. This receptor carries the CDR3 CASSLKRGGTGELFF. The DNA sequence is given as TGTGCCAGCAGCTTAAAGAGGGGAGGCACCGGGGAGCTGTTTTTT.